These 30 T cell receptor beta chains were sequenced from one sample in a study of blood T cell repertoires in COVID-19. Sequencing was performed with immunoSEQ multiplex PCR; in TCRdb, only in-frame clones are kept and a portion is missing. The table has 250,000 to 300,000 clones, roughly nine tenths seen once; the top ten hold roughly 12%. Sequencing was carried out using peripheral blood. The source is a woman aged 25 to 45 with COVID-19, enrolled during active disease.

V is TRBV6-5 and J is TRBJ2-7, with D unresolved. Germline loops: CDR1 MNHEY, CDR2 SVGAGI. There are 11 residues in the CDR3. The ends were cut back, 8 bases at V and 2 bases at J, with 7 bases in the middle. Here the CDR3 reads CASGPPYEQYF. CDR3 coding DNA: TGTGCCAGCGGGCCACCCTACGAGCAGTACTTC.

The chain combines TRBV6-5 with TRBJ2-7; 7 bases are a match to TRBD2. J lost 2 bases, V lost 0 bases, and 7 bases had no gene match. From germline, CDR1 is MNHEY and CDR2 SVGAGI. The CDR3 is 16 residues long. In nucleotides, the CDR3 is TGTGCCAGCAGTTACTCGGGGGGGGAAAAGGCCTACGAGCAGTACTTC. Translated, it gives CASSYSGGEKAYEQYF.

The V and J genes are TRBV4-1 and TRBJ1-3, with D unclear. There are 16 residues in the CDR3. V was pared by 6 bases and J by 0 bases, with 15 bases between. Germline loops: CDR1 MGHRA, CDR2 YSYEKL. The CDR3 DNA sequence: TGCGCCAGCAGTCGTTTCAGACGGGACTCTGGAAACACCATATATTTT. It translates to CASSRFRRDSGNTIYF.

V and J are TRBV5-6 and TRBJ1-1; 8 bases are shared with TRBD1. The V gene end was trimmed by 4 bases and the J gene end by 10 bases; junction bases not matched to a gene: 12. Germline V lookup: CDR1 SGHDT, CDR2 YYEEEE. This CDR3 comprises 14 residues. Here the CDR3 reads CASSDNRGTLAAFF. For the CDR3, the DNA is TGTGCCAGCAGCGACAACAGGGGGACCCTCGCAGCTTTCTTT.

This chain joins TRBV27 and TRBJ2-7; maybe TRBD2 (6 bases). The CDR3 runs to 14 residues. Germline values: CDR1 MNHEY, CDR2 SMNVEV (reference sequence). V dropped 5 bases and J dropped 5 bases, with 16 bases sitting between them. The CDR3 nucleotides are TGTGCCAGCAGTACCGCGACTAGTTTGGACGAGCAGTACTTC. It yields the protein CASSTATSLDEQYF.

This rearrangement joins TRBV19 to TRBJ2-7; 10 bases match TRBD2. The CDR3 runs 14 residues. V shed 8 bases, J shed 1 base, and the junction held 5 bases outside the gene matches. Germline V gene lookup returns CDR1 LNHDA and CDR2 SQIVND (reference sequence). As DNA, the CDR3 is TGTGCCAGTGGAATAGCGGGGGGATCCTACGAGCAGTACTTC. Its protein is CASGIAGGSYEQYF.

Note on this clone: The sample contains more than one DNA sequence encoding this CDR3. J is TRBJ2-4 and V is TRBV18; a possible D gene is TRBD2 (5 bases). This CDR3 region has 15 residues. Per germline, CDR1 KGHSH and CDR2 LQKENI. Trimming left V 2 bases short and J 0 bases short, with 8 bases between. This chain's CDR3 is CASSPDGVAKNIQYF. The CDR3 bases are TGTGCCAGCTCACCAGACGGGGTAGCCAAAAACATTCAGTACTTC.

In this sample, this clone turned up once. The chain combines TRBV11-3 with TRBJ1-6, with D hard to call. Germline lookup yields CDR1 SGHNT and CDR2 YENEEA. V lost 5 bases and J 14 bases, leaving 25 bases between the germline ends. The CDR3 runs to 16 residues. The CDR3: CASSLRPVGLPWALHF. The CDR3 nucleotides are TGTGCCAGCAGCCTCCGGCCGGTGGGCCTTCCATGGGCCCTCCACTTT.

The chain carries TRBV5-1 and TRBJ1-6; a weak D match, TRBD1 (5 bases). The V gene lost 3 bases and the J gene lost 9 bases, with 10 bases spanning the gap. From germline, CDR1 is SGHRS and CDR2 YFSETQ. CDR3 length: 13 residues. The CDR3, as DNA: TGCGCCAGCAGCTGGGGACTCAGTTCACCCCTCCACTTT. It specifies CASSWGLSSPLHF.

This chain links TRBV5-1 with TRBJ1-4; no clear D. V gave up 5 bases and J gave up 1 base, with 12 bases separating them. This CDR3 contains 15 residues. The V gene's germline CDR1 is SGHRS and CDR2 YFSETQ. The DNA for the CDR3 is TGCGCCAGCAGAAAAACTCAGGAAACTAATGAAAAACTGTTTTTT. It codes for CASRKTQETNEKLFF.

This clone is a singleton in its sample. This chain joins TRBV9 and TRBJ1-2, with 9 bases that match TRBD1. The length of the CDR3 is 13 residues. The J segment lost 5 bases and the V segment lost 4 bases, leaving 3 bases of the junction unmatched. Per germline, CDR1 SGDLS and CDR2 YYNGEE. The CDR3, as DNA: TGTGCCAGCAGCCTCGGGACAGGGTATGGCTACACCTTC. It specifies CASSLGTGYGYTF.

CDR3 sequence: CASYGSGGAVETQYF. As DNA, the CDR3 is TGTGCCAGCTACGGTAGCGGGGGGGCCGTTGAGACCCAGTACTTC. The rearrangement links TRBV6-6 to TRBJ2-5, with 11 bases that match TRBD2. This CDR3 spans 15 amino acids. V dropped 8 bases and J dropped 5; count of bases not matched to a gene: 10. The germline gives CDR1 MNHNY, CDR2 SVGAGI (reference sequence).

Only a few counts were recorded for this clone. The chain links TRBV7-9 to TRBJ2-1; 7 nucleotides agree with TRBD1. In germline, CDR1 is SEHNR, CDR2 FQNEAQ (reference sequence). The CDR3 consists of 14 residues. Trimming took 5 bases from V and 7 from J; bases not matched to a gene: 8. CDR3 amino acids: CASSPPGQRNEQFF. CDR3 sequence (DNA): TGTGCCAGCAGCCCACCGGGACAGCGAAATGAGCAGTTCTTC.

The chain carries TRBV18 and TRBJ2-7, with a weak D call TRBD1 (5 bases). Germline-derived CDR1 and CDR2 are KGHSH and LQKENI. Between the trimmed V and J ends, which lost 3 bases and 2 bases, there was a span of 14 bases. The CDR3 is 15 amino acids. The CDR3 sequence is CASSPTPQGPYEQYF. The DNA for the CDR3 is TGTGCCAGCTCACCTACGCCTCAGGGTCCCTACGAGCAGTACTTC.

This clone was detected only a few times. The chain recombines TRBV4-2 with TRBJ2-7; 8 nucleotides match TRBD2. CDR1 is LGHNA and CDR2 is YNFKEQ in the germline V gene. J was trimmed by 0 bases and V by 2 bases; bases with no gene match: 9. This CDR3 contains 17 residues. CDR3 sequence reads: CASSQRPSGSSSYEQYF. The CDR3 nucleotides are TGTGCCAGCAGCCAACGACCTAGCGGGTCTTCCTCCTACGAGCAGTACTTC.

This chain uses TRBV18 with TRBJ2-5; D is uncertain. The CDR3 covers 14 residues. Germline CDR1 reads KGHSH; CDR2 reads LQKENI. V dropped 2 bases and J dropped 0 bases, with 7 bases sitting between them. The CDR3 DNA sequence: TGTGCCAGCTCACCAAGAAACAACCAAGAGACCCAGTACTTC. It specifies CASSPRNNQETQYF. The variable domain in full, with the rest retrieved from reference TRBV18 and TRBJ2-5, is NAGVMQNPRHLVRRRGQEARLRCSPMKGHSHVYWYRQLPEEGLKFMVYLQKENIIDESGMPKERFSAEFPKEGPSILRIQQVVRGDSAAYFCASSPRNNQETQYFGPGTRLLVL.

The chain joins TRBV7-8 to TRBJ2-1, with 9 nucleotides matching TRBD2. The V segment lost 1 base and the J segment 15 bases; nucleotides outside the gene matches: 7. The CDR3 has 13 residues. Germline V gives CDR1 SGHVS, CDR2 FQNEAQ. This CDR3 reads CASSLVSGSDPFF. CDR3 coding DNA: TGTGCCAGCAGCTTAGTTAGCGGGAGCGATCCGTTCTTC.

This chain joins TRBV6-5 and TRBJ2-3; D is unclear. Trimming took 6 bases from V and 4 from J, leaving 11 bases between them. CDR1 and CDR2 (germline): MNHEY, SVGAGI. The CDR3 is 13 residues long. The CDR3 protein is CASRKTTADTQYF. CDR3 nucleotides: TGTGCCAGCAGAAAGACAACCGCAGATACGCAGTATTTT.

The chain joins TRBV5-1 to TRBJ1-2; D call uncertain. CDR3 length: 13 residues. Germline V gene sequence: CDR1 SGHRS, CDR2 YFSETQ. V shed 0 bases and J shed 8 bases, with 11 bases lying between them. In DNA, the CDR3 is TGCGCCAGCAGCTTGGTAGTGGGCCGAGGCTACACCTTC. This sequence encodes CASSLVVGRGYTF. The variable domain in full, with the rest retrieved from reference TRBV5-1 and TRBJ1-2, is KAGVTQTPRYLIKTRGQQVTLSCSPISGHRSVSWYQQTPGQGLQFLFEYFSETQRNKGNFPGRFSGRQFSNSRSEMNVSTLELGDSALYLCASSLVVGRGYTFGSGTRLTVV.

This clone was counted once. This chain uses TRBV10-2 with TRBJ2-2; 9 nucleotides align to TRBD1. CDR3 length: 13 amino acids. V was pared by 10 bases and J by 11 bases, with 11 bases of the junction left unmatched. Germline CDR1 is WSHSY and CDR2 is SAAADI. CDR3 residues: CATTLTGGGELFF. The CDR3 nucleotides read TGCGCCACCACATTGACAGGGGGGGGAGAGCTGTTTTTT.

DNA for the CDR3: TGTGCCAGTACCAGACTAGCGGGGGGGCTTAATGAGCAGTTCTTC. Its protein is CASTRLAGGLNEQFF. This rearrangement joins TRBV19 to TRBJ2-1, with 14 nucleotides matching TRBD2. This CDR3 region has 15 residues. CDR1 is LNHDA, CDR2 SQIVND, per germline (reference sequence). V shed 7 bases and J 7 bases; nucleotides not matched to a gene: 6. Filled out from reference TRBV19 and TRBJ2-1, the complete variable domain reads DGGITQSPKYLFRKEGQNVTLSCEQNLNHDAMYWYRQDPGQGLRLIYYSQIVNDFQKGDIAEGYSVSREKKESFPLTVTSAQKNPTAFYLCASTRLAGGLNEQFFGPGTRLTVL.

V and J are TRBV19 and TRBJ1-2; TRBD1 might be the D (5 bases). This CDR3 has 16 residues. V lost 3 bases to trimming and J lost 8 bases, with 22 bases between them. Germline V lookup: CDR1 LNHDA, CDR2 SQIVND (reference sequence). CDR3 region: CASSMSDTQFTGGYTF. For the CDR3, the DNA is TGTGCCAGTAGTATGTCCGACACCCAGTTCACAGGCGGCTACACCTTC. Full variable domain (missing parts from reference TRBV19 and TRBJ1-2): DGGITQSPKYLFRKEGQNVTLSCEQNLNHDAMYWYRQDPGQGLRLIYYSQIVNDFQKGDIAEGYSVSREKKESFPLTVTSAQKNPTAFYLCASSMSDTQFTGGYTFGSGTRLTVV.

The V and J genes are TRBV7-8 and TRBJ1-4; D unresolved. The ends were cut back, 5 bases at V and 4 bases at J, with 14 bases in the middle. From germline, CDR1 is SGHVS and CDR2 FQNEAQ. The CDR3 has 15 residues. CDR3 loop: CASSRVAAVNEKLFF. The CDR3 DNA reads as TGTGCCAGCAGCCGAGTGGCTGCAGTTAATGAAAAACTGTTTTTT.

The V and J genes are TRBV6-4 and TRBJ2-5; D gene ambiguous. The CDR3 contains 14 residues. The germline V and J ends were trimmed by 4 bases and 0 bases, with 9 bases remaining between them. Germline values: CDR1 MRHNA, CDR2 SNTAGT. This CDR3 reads CASSGYGYQETQYF. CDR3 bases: TGTGCCAGCAGTGGCTACGGGTACCAAGAGACCCAGTACTTC.

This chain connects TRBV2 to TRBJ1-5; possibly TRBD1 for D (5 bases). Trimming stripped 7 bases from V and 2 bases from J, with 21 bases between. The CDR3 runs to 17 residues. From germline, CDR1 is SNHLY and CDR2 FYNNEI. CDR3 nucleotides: TGTGCCAGCACAAGGGGCGACGGGAGCTGGGGCAATCAGCCCCAGCATTTT. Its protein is CASTRGDGSWGNQPQHF.

The CDR3 nucleotides are TGCAGTGCTAGTCGGGGAGATCAGCCCCAGCATTTT. Its translation is CSASRGDQPQHF. V and J are TRBV20-1 and TRBJ1-5; no reliable D call. V was clipped by 3 bases and J by 5 bases, with 8 bases between them. Germline V gene sequence: CDR1 DFQATT, CDR2 SNEGSKA (reference sequence). The length of the CDR3 is 12 residues.

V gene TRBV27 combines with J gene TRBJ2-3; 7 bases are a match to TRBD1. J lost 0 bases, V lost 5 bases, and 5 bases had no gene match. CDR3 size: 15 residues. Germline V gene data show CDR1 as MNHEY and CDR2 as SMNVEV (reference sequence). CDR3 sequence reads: CASSDRDSSTDTQYF. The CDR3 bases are TGTGCCAGCAGTGACAGGGATTCTAGCACAGATACGCAGTATTTT.

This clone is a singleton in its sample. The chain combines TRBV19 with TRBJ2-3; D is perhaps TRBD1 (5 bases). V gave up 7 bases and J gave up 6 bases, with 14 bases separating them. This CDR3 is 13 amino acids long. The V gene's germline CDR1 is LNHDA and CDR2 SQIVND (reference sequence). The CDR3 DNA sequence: TGTGCCAGTACTGCAGGGCCCCTGGATACGCAGTATTTT. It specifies CASTAGPLDTQYF.

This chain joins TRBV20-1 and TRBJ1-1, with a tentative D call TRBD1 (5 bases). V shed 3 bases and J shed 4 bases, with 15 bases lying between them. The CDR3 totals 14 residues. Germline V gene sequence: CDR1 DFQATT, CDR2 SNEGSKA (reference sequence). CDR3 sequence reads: CSASRSRASTEAFF. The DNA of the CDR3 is TGCAGTGCTAGTCGGTCCAGGGCTAGCACTGAAGCTTTCTTT.

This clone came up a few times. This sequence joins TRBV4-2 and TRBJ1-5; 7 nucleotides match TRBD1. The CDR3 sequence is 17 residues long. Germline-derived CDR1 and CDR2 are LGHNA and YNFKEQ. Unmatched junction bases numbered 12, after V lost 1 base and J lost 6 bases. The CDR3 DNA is TGTGCCAGCAGCCAAGCCTTCAGGGGGGCGGTAGGTCAGCCCCAGCATTTT. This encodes CASSQAFRGAVGQPQHF.